The 14 T cell receptor beta chains below all came from one sample that was sequenced in a study of blood T cell repertoires in COVID-19. The protocol was immunoSEQ multiplex PCR, while the TCRdb copy is restricted to in-frame clones and leaves out a portion. The sample records about 200,000 clones, 65% to 85% being singletons. Sequenced sample: peripheral blood. The receptors come from a man aged 35 to 55 with acute or convalescent COVID-19.

The chain carries TRBV6-5 and TRBJ1-2, with TRBD1 identical over 7 bases. Germline V gene data show CDR1 as MNHEY and CDR2 as SVGAGI. Losses at the gene ends were 4 bases for V and 4 bases for J; bases not matched to a gene: 9. The CDR3 covers 15 residues. CDR3 bases: TGTGCCAGCAGTTCCGCCGGGACAGTTGGCTATGGCTACACCTTC. Translation: CASSSAGTVGYGYTF.

The chain uses TRBV12-3 or TRBV12-4 and TRBJ1-5; possibly TRBD1 for D (5 bases). V was trimmed by 6 bases and J by 11 bases, leaving 17 bases between them. The CDR3 length is 13 residues. As DNA, the CDR3 is TGTGCCAGCAGCAAAACAGGTCCGGCGACCCAGCATTTT. Amino acids: CASSKTGPATQHF.

V gene TRBV7-9 combines with J gene TRBJ1-6; D remains unclear. CDR3 size: 13 residues. V lost 2 bases and J lost 6, with 5 bases in between. From germline, CDR1 is SEHNR and CDR2 FQNEAQ (reference sequence). CDR3 residues: CASSLQINSPLHF. The CDR3 DNA sequence: TGTGCCAGCAGCTTACAGATTAATTCACCCCTCCACTTT.

The chain carries TRBV5-5 and TRBJ1-5, with D unresolved. The V end was cut by 2 bases, the J end by 5 bases, with 8 bases between. The CDR3 is 13 residues long. Germline V gives CDR1 SGHKS, CDR2 YYEKEE (reference sequence). In nucleotides, the CDR3 is TGTGCCAGCAGCTTCCGGGGAGATCAGCCCCAGCATTTT. Translating gives CASSFRGDQPQHF.

The J gene is TRBJ2-3, the V gene TRBV28; 11 positions agree with TRBD2. CDR3 length: 17 amino acids. Unmatched junction bases numbered 12, after V lost 6 bases and J lost 4 bases. Germline assignment: CDR1 MDHEN and CDR2 SYDVKM. The CDR3 is CASSKGLAVQGPDTQYF. CDR3 in DNA: TGTGCCAGCAGCAAGGGACTAGCGGTCCAGGGGCCAGATACGCAGTATTTT.

The rearrangement links TRBV19 to TRBJ2-5; TRBD1 matches at 7 bases. The length of the CDR3 is 14 residues. Germline V gene lookup returns CDR1 LNHDA and CDR2 SQIVND (reference sequence). V lost 10 bases to trimming and J lost 4 bases; unmatched junction nucleotides: 12. CDR3 in amino acids: CATRSGDSGETQYF. CDR3 nucleotides: TGTGCCACCCGATCCGGGGACAGCGGAGAGACCCAGTACTTC.

This clone was counted a single time. The rearrangement joins TRBV4-2 to TRBJ1-5, with a possible D match to TRBD1 (5 bases). Germline-derived CDR1 and CDR2 are LGHNA and YNFKEQ. This CDR3 has 13 amino acids. Trimming took off 0 bases at V and 15 bases at J, with 15 bases between the two ends. CDR3 amino acids: CASSQDRAGPWHF. CDR3 DNA sequence: TGTGCCAGCAGCCAAGATCGAGCAGGGCCTTGGCATTTT.

This sequence joins TRBV5-1 and TRBJ2-5; D remains unclear. CDR3 size: 15 residues. Trimming shortened V by 0 bases and J by 2 bases, and 11 bases separated the two germline ends. Germline values: CDR1 SGHRS, CDR2 YFSETQ. This CDR3 reads CASSLANRRQETQYF. CDR3 coding DNA: TGCGCCAGCAGCTTGGCCAATCGGAGACAAGAGACCCAGTACTTC. The variable domain in full, completed from reference TRBV5-1 and TRBJ2-5, reads KAGVTQTPRYLIKTRGQQVTLSCSPISGHRSVSWYQQTPGQGLQFLFEYFSETQRNKGNFPGRFSGRQFSNSRSEMNVSTLELGDSALYLCASSLANRRQETQYFGPGTRLLVL.

This chain uses TRBV20-1 with TRBJ1-3; D ambiguous. This CDR3 spans 14 amino acids. Trimming took off 3 bases at V and 0 bases at J, with 9 bases between the two ends. Germline loops: CDR1 DFQATT, CDR2 SNEGSKA (reference sequence). DNA of the CDR3: TGCAGTGCTAGTACGCGTTACTCTGGAAACACCATATATTTT. This translates into CSASTRYSGNTIYF.

This clone was counted a single time. The chain has TRBV25-1 and TRBJ1-2; a weak D match, TRBD1 (6 bases). Germline values: CDR1 MGHDK, CDR2 SYGVNS. Trimming pared 4 bases from V and 4 bases from J, leaving 10 bases between. CDR3 size: 13 residues. CDR3 in amino acids: CASSGGQFYGYTF. CDR3 in DNA: TGTGCCAGCAGTGGGGGGCAGTTCTATGGCTACACCTTC.

J is TRBJ2-7 and V is TRBV2; tentative D call: TRBD2 (6 bases). The V end lost 2 bases, the J end lost 5 bases, and 13 bases lay between the germline ends. Germline V gives CDR1 SNHLY, CDR2 FYNNEI. CDR3 length: 14 residues. The DNA for the CDR3 is TGTGCCAGCAGTGAAATGGCGGGAATCAACGAGCAGTACTTC. Its translation: CASSEMAGINEQYF.

The V call is TRBV6-1, the J call TRBJ2-1; D perhaps matches TRBD2 (6 bases). V was shortened by 4 bases and J by 2 bases, with 15 bases between the two germline ends. The CDR3 runs to 16 residues. Germline V CDR1 and CDR2: MNHNS, SASEGT. The CDR3 bases are TGTGCCAGCAGTGGGGGCGGGGCCCAGACCTACAATGAGCAGTTCTTC. Protein sequence: CASSGGGAQTYNEQFF.

This clone was recorded once. The chain couples TRBV7-2 to TRBJ1-1, with no clear D. Trimming removed 4 bases from V and 7 bases from J, with 13 bases in between. This CDR3 is 13 amino acids long. The germline gives CDR1 SGHTA, CDR2 FQGNSA. The CDR3 DNA reads as TGTGCCAGCAGCTCTAACCCAACTGGTGAAGCTTTCTTT. Translating it yields CASSSNPTGEAFF.

The chain has TRBV19 and TRBJ2-2; TRBD2 matches at 11 bases. Germline-derived CDR1 and CDR2 are LNHDA and SQIVND (reference sequence). V lost 5 bases, J lost 2 bases, and 7 bases stayed unmatched. This CDR3 has 17 amino acids. The CDR3 sequence: CASSHPGTSGNTGELFF. CDR3 DNA: TGTGCCAGTAGTCACCCTGGGACTAGCGGTAACACCGGGGAGCTGTTTTTT.